This T cell receptor beta chain was profiled in a study of cytomegalovirus exposure and HLA in healthy donors. Study-wide findings and caveats: Association of a missense DCLRE1C variant with TCR beta V- and J-gene trimming was reported in a later analysis. The authors enumerated roughly 160 TCR beta chains as linked to cytomegalovirus.

The study ran its PCR with 60 Vbeta and 13 Jbeta primers. Sequencing was performed with immunoSEQ multiplex PCR; in TCRdb, only in-frame clones are kept and a portion is missing. The sample records 100,000 to 150,000 clones, roughly 80% being singletons. From germline, CDR1 is SGHNT and CDR2 YYREEE (reference sequence). The CDR3 runs 15 residues. Remarks on this clone: Antigen: not known. One end of the junction fails to match germline, which may point to a read error.

This sequence joins TRBV5-4 and TRBJ2-1; D might be TRBD2 (7 bases). The clonotype originates from a male donor in good health and CMV-seronegative. Sequenced input: PBMCs. The CDR3 here is CASSEGGVLYNEQFF. In DNA, the CDR3 is TGCGCCAGCAGCGAAGGGGGGGTCCTTTACAATGAGCAGTTCTTC.